The clone carrying this TCR beta chain was counted many times. Its antigen remains unknown. Axillary draining lymph nodes of breast cancer patients supplied the node samples. This specimen belongs to a study of breast tumors, draining lymph nodes, adjacent tissues. Findings of the study overall: Luminal-like breast cancer showed significantly higher tumor–nontumor repertoire similarity than basal-like. Compared with lymph nodes, tumors were less diverse; compared with nontumor tissue, more. Tumor T cell lymph node origin was a supported hypothesis, not proven. Data fit most tumor T cells coming from lymph node, expanding in tumor.

This CDR3 has 15 residues. Germline CDR1 is SGDLS and CDR2 is YYNGEE. V was trimmed by 4 bases and J by 0 bases, leaving 10 bases between them. TCRdb redid the calling of the multiplex PCR reads with MiXCR, one entry per CDR3 protein. The sample records about 180,000 distinct CDR3 sequences, around a third being singletons. The sequenced material came from axillary lymph node tissue. This chain uses TRBV9 with TRBJ2-2; the D gene is possibly TRBD2 (5 bases). The source is a female donor with breast cancer. Some clones in this sample may be carry-over from other donors' samples. CDR3: CASSPHSANTGELFF. The CDR3 nucleotides read TGTGCCAGCAGCCCTCATAGCGCGAACACCGGGGAGCTGTTTTTT.